The 32 T cell receptor beta chains listed next were all sequenced from one sample in a study of shared clonotypes between healthy human individuals. Produced via immunoSEQ multiplex PCR; TCRdb's table is partial and in-frame only. This sample has about 1 million clones, with under 80% found just once. What was sequenced was memory CD4+ T cells sorted from blood. Indicated subset: CD45RA-negative fraction. These TCRs come from a man younger than 30 in good health.

The gene calls are TRBV5-1 and TRBJ2-3; 7 bases agree with TRBD1. The V gene's germline CDR1 is SGHRS and CDR2 YFSETQ. This CDR3 has 14 residues. After removal of 4 bases from V and 0 bases from J, the junction contained 2 bases not matched to a gene. Here the CDR3 reads CASSGQASTDTQYF. In DNA form, the CDR3 reads TGCGCCAGCAGCGGACAGGCTAGCACAGATACGCAGTATTTT.

V gene TRBV28 combines with J gene TRBJ1-5, with D tentatively TRBD1 (6 bases). Trimming cost V 4 bases and J 2 bases, with 12 bases left between them. The CDR3 runs 15 residues. The germline V gene encodes CDR1 MDHEN and CDR2 SYDVKM. The CDR3 region is CASSSSAGGNQPQHF. The CDR3 bases are TGTGCCAGCAGTTCCTCGGCAGGGGGCAATCAGCCCCAGCATTTT. Supplemented by reference TRBV28 and TRBJ1-5, the full variable domain reads DVKVTQSSRYLVKRTGEKVFLECVQDMDHENMFWYRQDPGLGLRLIYFSYDVKMKEKGDIPEGYSVSREKKERFSLILESASTNQTSMYLCASSSSAGGNQPQHFGDGTRLSIL.

The chain employs TRBV7-3 and TRBJ1-1; tentatively, D is TRBD1 (5 bases). Germline V gives CDR1 SGHTA, CDR2 FQGTGA. The CDR3 has 13 residues. V dropped 5 bases and J dropped 7 bases, with 14 bases sitting between them. This chain's CDR3 is CASSRIGGSEAFF. The CDR3, as DNA: TGTGCCAGCAGCCGAATTGGGGGGAGTGAAGCTTTCTTT.

The rearrangement joins TRBV18 to TRBJ1-2; D not resolved. Germline CDR1 KGHSH, CDR2 LQKENI. The CDR3 totals 14 residues. Trimming took off 0 bases at V and 6 bases at J, with 11 bases between the two ends. The CDR3 loop is CASSPPSQEHGYTF. CDR3 in DNA: TGTGCCAGCTCACCACCGAGCCAGGAGCATGGCTACACCTTC.

The chain combines TRBV5-1 with TRBJ2-5; D might be TRBD1 (6 bases). The CDR3 is 14 residues long. V was shortened by 3 bases and J by 2 bases, with 11 bases between the two germline ends. Germline V gives CDR1 SGHRS, CDR2 YFSETQ. The CDR3 loop reads CASSYRVGQETQYF. The CDR3 DNA sequence: TGCGCCAGCAGCTACAGGGTTGGGCAAGAGACCCAGTACTTC.

The chain recombines TRBV29-1 with TRBJ2-7, with 7 bases aligning to TRBD1. Germline lookup yields CDR1 SQVTM and CDR2 ANQGSEA. The CDR3 extends over 12 amino acids. The V gene end was trimmed by 3 bases and the J gene end by 6 bases; junction bases not matched to a gene: 5. In nucleotides, the CDR3 is TGCAGCGTTGAGTCCGCAGGGGGCGAGCAGTACTTC. Protein product: CSVESAGGEQYF.

Points on this clone: At the DNA level, this CDR3 is encoded by other sequences in the same sample as well. V gene TRBV5-6 combines with J gene TRBJ2-5, with 13 bases matching TRBD2. Trimming at V came to 4 bases and at J to 1 base, leaving 4 bases not matched to a gene. The CDR3 extends over 16 amino acids. From germline, CDR1 is SGHDT and CDR2 YYEEEE. For the CDR3, the DNA is TGTGCCAGCAGCCTGGGACTAGCGGGAACCCAAGAGACCCAGTACTTC. Translating it yields CASSLGLAGTQETQYF. Based on the CDR3 plus reference TRBV5-6 and TRBJ2-5, the full variable domain is DAGVTQSPTHLIKTRGQQVTLRCSPKSGHDTVSWYQQALGQGPQFIFQYYEEEERQRGNFPDRFSGHQFPNYSSELNVNALLLGDSALYLCASSLGLAGTQETQYFGPGTRLLVL.

A single count supports this clone. Here the CDR3 reads CASREERERNEQFF. The CDR3 DNA sequence: TGTGCCAGTCGGGAGGAGAGGGAAAGGAATGAGCAGTTCTTC. The chain combines TRBV28 with TRBJ2-1, with 7 positions matching TRBD2. Trimming at V came to 9 bases and at J to 7 bases, leaving 12 bases not matched to a gene. The CDR3 extends over 14 amino acids. The V gene's germline CDR1 is MDHEN and CDR2 SYDVKM.

This chain connects TRBV5-4 to TRBJ1-2, with 8 bases lining up with TRBD1. The CDR3 totals 11 residues. V shed 7 bases and J 8 bases; nucleotides not matched to a gene: 4. The germline CDR1 and CDR2 sequences are SGHNT and YYREEE (reference sequence). CDR3 sequence: CASSGGGGYTF. The CDR3 DNA reads as TGTGCCAGCTCAGGGGGCGGCGGCTACACCTTC.

The CDR3 protein is CASSVRTSGYNEQFF. The CDR3, as DNA: TGTGCCAGCAGCGTTAGGACTAGCGGGTACAATGAGCAGTTCTTC. This chain uses TRBV9 with TRBJ2-1; 11 bases are a match to TRBD2. V dropped 2 bases and J dropped 4; count of bases not matched to a gene: 2. Germline V gene data show CDR1 as SGDLS and CDR2 as YYNGEE. The CDR3 spans 15 residues. The full variable domain, rest sourced from reference TRBV9 and TRBJ2-1, is DSGVTQTPKHLITATGQRVTLRCSPRSGDLSVYWYQQSLDQGLQFLIQYYNGEERAKGNILERFSAQQFPDLHSELNLSSLELGDSALYFCASSVRTSGYNEQFFGPGTRLTVL.

This chain uses TRBV2 with TRBJ1-1; 8 positions match TRBD1. The ends lost 6 bases at V and 1 base at J; junction bases unmatched: 7. Germline CDR1 and CDR2: SNHLY and FYNNEI. The CDR3 loop spans 15 amino acids. In DNA, the CDR3 is TGTGCCAGCAGCCCTGAAGGGACAGGGAACACTGAAGCTTTCTTT. Translated: CASSPEGTGNTEAFF. Using reference TRBV2 and TRBJ1-1 for the parts outside the CDR3, the full variable domain is EPEVTQTPSHQVTQMGQEVILRCVPISNHLYFYWYRQILGQKVEFLVSFYNNEISEKSEIFDDQFSVERPDGSNFTLKIRSTKLEDSAMYFCASSPEGTGNTEAFFGQGTRLTVV.

This chain joins TRBV20-1 and TRBJ2-7, with D possibly called TRBD1 or TRBD2 (6 bases each). The CDR3 covers 11 residues. Trimming left V 3 bases short and J 6 bases short, with 9 bases between. Looked up from germline, CDR1 is DFQATT and CDR2 is SNEGSKA (reference sequence). CDR3 sequence (DNA): TGCAGTGCTAGGGGGGGCTCCGAGCAGTACTTC. As protein: CSARGGSEQYF.

Only one count was recorded for this clone. The rearrangement joins TRBV7-8 to TRBJ2-7, with no clear D. Deletions cut 5 bases from V and 4 bases from J, with 9 bases between. The CDR3 is 12 residues long. Germline V CDR1 and CDR2: SGHVS, FQNEAQ. CDR3 DNA: TGTGCCAGCAGCCTTGCACAGTACGAGCAGTACTTC. Translation gives CASSLAQYEQYF.

Turning to this clone: The same CDR3 also results from other DNA sequences found in this sample. The V and J genes are TRBV7-2 and TRBJ1-5, with unresolved D. Deletions cut 1 base from V and 1 base from J, with 8 bases between. Germline lookup yields CDR1 SGHTA and CDR2 FQGNSA. There are 15 residues in the CDR3. CDR3 coding DNA: TGTGCCAGCAGCTTAGACGGCAGCAGCAATCAGCCCCAGCATTTT. Protein product: CASSLDGSSNQPQHF.

This chain uses TRBV6-6 with TRBJ1-3, with unresolved D. This CDR3 comprises 14 residues. The germline CDR1 and CDR2 sequences are MNHNY and SVGAGI (reference sequence). V was cut by 6 bases and J by 0 bases, with 9 bases left in between. CDR3 nucleotide sequence: TGTGCCAGCAGCTCATATAGCTCTGGAAACACCATATATTTT. Amino acid sequence: CASSSYSSGNTIYF.

This chain connects TRBV6-6 to TRBJ2-2, with no clear D. The germline V gene encodes CDR1 MNHNY and CDR2 SVGAGI (reference sequence). V lost 3 bases to trimming and J lost 4 bases, with 6 bases between them. This CDR3 comprises 13 residues. The CDR3 protein is CASSYRATGELFF. CDR3 coding DNA: TGTGCCAGCAGTTATCGGGCCACCGGGGAGCTGTTTTTT.

This clone occurred once. This rearrangement joins TRBV19 to TRBJ2-3, with 8 bases matching TRBD2. Germline V gives CDR1 LNHDA, CDR2 SQIVND (reference sequence). The V segment lost 9 bases and the J segment 1 base; nucleotides outside the gene matches: 9. This CDR3 region has 15 residues. CDR3 nucleotide sequence: TGTGCCAGCGGGGGGGCTAGCGAGGGCACAGATACGCAGTATTTT. As protein: CASGGASEGTDTQYF.

The chain links TRBV5-1 to TRBJ2-5, with D possibly being TRBD1 (6 bases). The V end lost 4 bases, the J end lost 2 bases, and 15 bases lay between the germline ends. Germline V gene data show CDR1 as SGHRS and CDR2 as YFSETQ. This CDR3 is 15 amino acids long. The CDR3 region is CASSRKDSSQETQYF. In nucleotides, the CDR3 is TGCGCCAGCAGCCGCAAGGACAGTAGTCAAGAGACCCAGTACTTC.

This chain joins TRBV6-1 and TRBJ1-1; TRBD1 might be the D (5 bases). Trimming removed 6 bases at V and 7 bases at J, with 15 bases between. The germline CDR1 and CDR2 sequences are MNHNS and SASEGT. The CDR3 is 13 residues long. The CDR3, as DNA: TGTGCCAGCAGGCCCCCCTGGGGCCATGAAGCTTTCTTT. Translating gives CASRPPWGHEAFF.

Concerning this clone itself: Other nucleotide sequences from this sample produce the same CDR3. CDR3 protein: CASSMDRGPYEQYF. In nucleotides, the CDR3 is TGTGCCAGTAGTATGGACAGGGGGCCCTACGAGCAGTACTTC. The V call is TRBV19, the J call TRBJ2-7; 11 bases map to TRBD1. The CDR3 sequence is 14 residues long. Germline loops: CDR1 LNHDA, CDR2 SQIVND (reference sequence). Germline trimming cut 3 bases from V and 2 bases from J; bases unmatched to any gene: 0.

J is TRBJ2-3 and V is TRBV18; TRBD1 agrees at 7 bases. The germline V gene encodes CDR1 KGHSH and CDR2 LQKENI. The CDR3 has 15 amino acids. V gave up 0 bases and J gave up 4 bases; unmatched junction bases: 4. In DNA form, the CDR3 reads TGTGCCAGCTCACCACCCGACAGGGTTGCAGATACGCAGTATTTT. Protein: CASSPPDRVADTQYF.

V usage is TRBV7-9 and J usage is TRBJ2-3; the D gene is possibly TRBD1 (6 bases). Trimming took off 5 bases at V and 4 bases at J, with 10 bases between the two ends. Germline V gives CDR1 SEHNR, CDR2 FQNEAQ (reference sequence). The CDR3 consists of 13 residues. CDR3: CASSPGTPDTQYF. CDR3 bases: TGTGCCAGCAGCCCCGGGACACCAGATACGCAGTATTTT.

The gene calls are TRBV18 and TRBJ1-1; a weak D match, TRBD1 (5 bases). V was cut by 6 bases and J by 7 bases, with 18 bases left in between. From germline, CDR1 is KGHSH and CDR2 LQKENI. CDR3 length: 14 residues. The CDR3 sequence is CASSPQGQGREAFF. The CDR3 DNA reads as TGTGCCAGCTCGCCTCAGGGTCAAGGCCGTGAAGCTTTCTTT.

This chain links TRBV5-1 with TRBJ2-6, with D possibly matching TRBD2 (5 bases). The CDR3 totals 16 residues. V was shortened by 0 bases and J by 1 base, with 8 bases between the two germline ends. The germline V gene encodes CDR1 SGHRS and CDR2 YFSETQ. This CDR3 is CASSLGLKSGANVLTF. In DNA, the CDR3 is TGCGCCAGCAGCTTGGGACTAAAATCTGGGGCCAACGTCCTGACTTTC.

The CDR3 loop is CASGQGQVGSYEQYF. The CDR3 bases are TGTGCTAGTGGTCAGGGACAGGTAGGGTCCTACGAGCAGTACTTC. The gene calls are TRBV12-5 and TRBJ2-7; 8 bases line up with TRBD1. Looked up from germline, CDR1 is LGHNT and CDR2 is FRNRAP. The CDR3 contains 15 residues. J gave up 1 base and V 5 bases, and 7 bases lay outside the gene matches. The complete variable domain, with remaining parts taken from reference TRBV12-5 and TRBJ2-7, reads DARVTQTPRHKVTEMGQEVTMRCQPILGHNTVFWYRQTMMQGLELLAYFRNRAPLDDSGMPKDRFSAEMPDATLATLKIQPSEPRDSAVYFCASGQGQVGSYEQYFGPGTRLTVT.

Turning to this clone: Other DNA sequences in this sample translate to the same CDR3. The rearrangement uses TRBV7-9 and TRBJ2-5; D is uncertain. The germline CDR1 and CDR2 sequences are SEHNR and FQNEAQ (reference sequence). V shed 6 bases and J shed 2 bases, with 16 bases lying between them. The CDR3 spans 15 residues. CDR3 in amino acids: CASSLRLAQQETQYF. The CDR3 DNA sequence: TGTGCCAGCAGTCTTCGCTTGGCACAGCAAGAGACCCAGTACTTC.

This sequence joins TRBV7-9 and TRBJ2-3, with 7 bases that match TRBD1. Germline CDR1 SEHNR, CDR2 FQNEAQ (reference sequence). V shed 1 base and J 6 bases; nucleotides not matched to a gene: 7. CDR3 length equals 15 residues. The CDR3 DNA reads TGTGCCAGCAGCTTAGTGGCAGGGGGTCATGATACGCAGTATTTT. Protein product: CASSLVAGGHDTQYF.

As concerns this clone: Sequence at one end of the junction differs from germline and may be a read error. V gene TRBV11-2 combines with J gene TRBJ2-7, with a tentative D call TRBD1 (6 bases). There are 13 residues in the CDR3. CDR1 and CDR2 (germline): SGHAT, FQNNGV. In nucleotides, the CDR3 is TGTGCCAGCAGCTTAGATTGGGGGCGGACTCCGATCTTC. Its translation: CASSLDWGRTPIF.

The CDR3 reads CASSPYAGRGGRLAKNIQYF. In nucleotides, the CDR3 is TGTGCCAGCAGCCCTTACGCAGGCAGAGGGGGACGTCTAGCCAAAAACATTCAGTACTTC. The gene calls are TRBV9 and TRBJ2-4; TRBD1 is a possible D gene (6 bases). The CDR3 is made up of 20 amino acids. Germline assignment: CDR1 SGDLS and CDR2 YYNGEE. V was pared by 4 bases and J by 0 bases, with 26 bases between.

The chain couples TRBV21-1 to TRBJ2-3; the D call TRBD2 from the table was never checked on the DNA. TRBV21-1 is noted as a pseudogene. The CDR3 has 16 amino acids. The CDR3 bases are TGTGCCAGCAGCAAACTAGCGGGAGGGCCAACAGATACGCAGTATTTT. The encoded protein is CASSKLAGGPTDTQYF.

In its sample, this clone was seen once. The CDR3, as DNA: TGCGCCAGCAGCGCCTTGTACTCCGGTTCGGGACCCTCGAAAGAGACCCAGTACTTC. Translating gives CASSALYSGSGPSKETQYF. The chain recombines TRBV5-1 with TRBJ2-5, with D perhaps being TRBD1 or TRBD2 (5 bases each). Trimming shortened V by 4 bases and J by 3 bases, and 28 bases separated the two germline ends. The CDR3 sequence is 19 residues long. Germline values: CDR1 SGHRS, CDR2 YFSETQ.

The rearrangement uses TRBV30 and TRBJ1-2, with TRBD1 identical over 9 bases. Unmatched junction bases numbered 5, after V lost 2 bases and J lost 7 bases. The CDR3 length is 13 residues. From germline, CDR1 is GTSNPN and CDR2 SVGIG (reference sequence). Here the CDR3 DNA reads TGTGCCTGGAGTCGTACAGGGGGCTTTGGCTACACCTTC. The encoded protein is CAWSRTGGFGYTF.